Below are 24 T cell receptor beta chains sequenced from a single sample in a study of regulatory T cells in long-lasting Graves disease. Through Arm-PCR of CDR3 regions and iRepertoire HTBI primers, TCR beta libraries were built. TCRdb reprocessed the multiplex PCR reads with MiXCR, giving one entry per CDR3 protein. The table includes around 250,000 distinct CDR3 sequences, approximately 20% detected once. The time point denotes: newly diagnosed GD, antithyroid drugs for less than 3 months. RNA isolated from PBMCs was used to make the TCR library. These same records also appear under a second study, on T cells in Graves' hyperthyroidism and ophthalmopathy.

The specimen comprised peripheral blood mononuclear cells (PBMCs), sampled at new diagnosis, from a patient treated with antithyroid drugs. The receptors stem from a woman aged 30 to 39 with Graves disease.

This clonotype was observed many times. For the CDR3, the DNA is TGCGCCAGCAGCGCCAACAGCTTGGACGAGCAGTACTTC. Protein sequence: CASSANSLDEQYF. V usage is TRBV5-1 and J usage is TRBJ2-7; D is undetermined. The germline CDR1 and CDR2 sequences are SGHRS and YFSETQ. The V and J ends lost 4 bases and 5 bases respectively, with 13 bases between them. The CDR3 is 13 amino acids.

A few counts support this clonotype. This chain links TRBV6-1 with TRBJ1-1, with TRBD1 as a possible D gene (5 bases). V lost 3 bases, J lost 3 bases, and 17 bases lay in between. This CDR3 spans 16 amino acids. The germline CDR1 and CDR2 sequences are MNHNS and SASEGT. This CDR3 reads CASSDGDRTPHTEAFF. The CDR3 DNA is TGTGCCAGCAGTGACGGGGACCGCACACCGCACACTGAAGCTTTCTTT.

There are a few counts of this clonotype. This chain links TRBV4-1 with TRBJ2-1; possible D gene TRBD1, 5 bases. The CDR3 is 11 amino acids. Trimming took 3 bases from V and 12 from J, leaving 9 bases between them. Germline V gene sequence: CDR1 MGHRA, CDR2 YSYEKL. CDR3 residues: CASSHSGWQFF. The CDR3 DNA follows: TGCGCCAGCAGCCACTCAGGGTGGCAGTTCTTC.

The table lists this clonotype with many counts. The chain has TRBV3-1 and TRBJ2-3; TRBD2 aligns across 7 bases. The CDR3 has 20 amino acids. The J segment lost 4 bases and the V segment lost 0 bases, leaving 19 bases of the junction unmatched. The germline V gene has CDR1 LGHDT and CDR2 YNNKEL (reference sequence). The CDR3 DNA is TGTGCCAGCAGCCAAGACGGGGTCGGTGCAATTGGGAGGGAGCCAGATACGCAGTATTTT. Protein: CASSQDGVGAIGREPDTQYF.

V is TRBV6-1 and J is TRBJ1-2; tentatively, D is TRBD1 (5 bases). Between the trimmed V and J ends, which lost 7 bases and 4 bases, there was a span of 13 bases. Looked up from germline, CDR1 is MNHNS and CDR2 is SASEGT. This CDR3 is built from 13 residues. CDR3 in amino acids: CASTAGGVYGYTF. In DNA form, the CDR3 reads TGTGCCAGCACCGCGGGGGGGGTCTATGGCTACACCTTC.

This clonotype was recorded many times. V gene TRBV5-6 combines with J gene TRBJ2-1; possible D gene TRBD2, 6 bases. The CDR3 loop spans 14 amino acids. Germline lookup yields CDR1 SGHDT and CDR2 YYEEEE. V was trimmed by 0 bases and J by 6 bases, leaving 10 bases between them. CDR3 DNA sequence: TGTGCCAGCAGCTTGGGGGCGGGAACCAATGAGCAGTTCTTC. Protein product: CASSLGAGTNEQFF.

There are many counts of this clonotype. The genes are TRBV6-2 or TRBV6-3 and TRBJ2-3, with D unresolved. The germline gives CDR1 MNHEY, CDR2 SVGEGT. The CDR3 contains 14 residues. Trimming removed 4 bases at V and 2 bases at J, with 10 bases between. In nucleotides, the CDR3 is TGTGCCAGCAGTTTTTGGGCCTCCACAGATACGCAGTATTTT. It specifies CASSFWASTDTQYF.

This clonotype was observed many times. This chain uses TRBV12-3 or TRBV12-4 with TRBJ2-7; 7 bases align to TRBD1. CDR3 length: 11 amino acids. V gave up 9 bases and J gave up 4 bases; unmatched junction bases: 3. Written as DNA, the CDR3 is TGTGCCAGTGGGACAGCTTACGAGCAGTACTTC. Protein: CASGTAYEQYF.

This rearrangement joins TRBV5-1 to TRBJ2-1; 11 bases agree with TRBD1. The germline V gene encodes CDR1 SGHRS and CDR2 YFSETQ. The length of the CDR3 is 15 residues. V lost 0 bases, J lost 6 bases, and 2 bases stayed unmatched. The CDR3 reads CASSLAGTGGNEQFF. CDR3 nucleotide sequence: TGCGCCAGCAGCTTGGCGGGGACAGGGGGCAATGAGCAGTTCTTC.

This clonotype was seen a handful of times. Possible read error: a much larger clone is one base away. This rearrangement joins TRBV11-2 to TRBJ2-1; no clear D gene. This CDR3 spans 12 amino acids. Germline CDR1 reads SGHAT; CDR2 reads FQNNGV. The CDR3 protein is CASRLGTNGQFF. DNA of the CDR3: TGTGCCAGCAGATTAGGAACGAATGGGCAGTTCTTC.

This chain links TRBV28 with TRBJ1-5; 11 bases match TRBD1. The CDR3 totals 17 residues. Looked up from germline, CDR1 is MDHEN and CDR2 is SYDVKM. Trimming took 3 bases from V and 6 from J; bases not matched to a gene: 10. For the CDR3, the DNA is TGTGCCAGCAGTTTCTTTATCCAGGACAGGGGGCTTCAGCCCCAGCATTTT. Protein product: CASSFFIQDRGLQPQHF.

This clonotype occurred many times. The CDR3 sequence is CSARLGGETQYF. CDR3 sequence (DNA): TGCAGTGCTAGATTGGGAGGAGAGACCCAGTACTTC. The gene calls are TRBV20-1 and TRBJ2-5; D may be TRBD2 (6 bases). Per germline, CDR1 DFQATT and CDR2 SNEGSKA (reference sequence). This CDR3 is 12 amino acids long. Trimming removed 2 bases at V and 4 bases at J, with 8 bases between.

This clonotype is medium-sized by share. In DNA form, the CDR3 reads TGTGCCAGCAGTGAACGTAGGATGAACACTGAAGCTTTCTTT. Protein sequence: CASSERRMNTEAFF. This chain uses TRBV2 with TRBJ1-1; D gene unclear. V shed 2 bases and J shed 0 bases, with 7 bases lying between them. From germline, CDR1 is SNHLY and CDR2 FYNNEI. The CDR3 is made up of 14 amino acids.

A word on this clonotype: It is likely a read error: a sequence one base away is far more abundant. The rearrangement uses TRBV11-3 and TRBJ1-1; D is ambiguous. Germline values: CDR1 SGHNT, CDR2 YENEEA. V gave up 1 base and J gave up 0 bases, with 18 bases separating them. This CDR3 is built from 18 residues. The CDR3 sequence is CASSLVSRIKGMNTEAFF. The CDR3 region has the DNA TGTGCCAGCAGCTTAGTCTCCAGGATTAAAGGGATGAACACTGAAGCTTTCTTT.

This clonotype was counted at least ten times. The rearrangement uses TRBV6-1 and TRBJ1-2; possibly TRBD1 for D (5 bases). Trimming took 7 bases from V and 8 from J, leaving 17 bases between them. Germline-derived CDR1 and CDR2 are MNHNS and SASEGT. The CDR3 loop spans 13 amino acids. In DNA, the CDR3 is TGTGCCAGCACCCAAGGAGAGGGGCGAGGCTACACCTTC. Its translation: CASTQGEGRGYTF.

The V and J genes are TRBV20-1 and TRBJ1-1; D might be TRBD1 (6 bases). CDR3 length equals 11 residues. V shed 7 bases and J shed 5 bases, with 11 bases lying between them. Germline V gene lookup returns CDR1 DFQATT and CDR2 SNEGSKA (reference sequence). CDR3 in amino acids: CSVRTVTEAFF. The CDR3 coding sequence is TGCAGTGTTCGGACAGTGACTGAAGCTTTCTTT.

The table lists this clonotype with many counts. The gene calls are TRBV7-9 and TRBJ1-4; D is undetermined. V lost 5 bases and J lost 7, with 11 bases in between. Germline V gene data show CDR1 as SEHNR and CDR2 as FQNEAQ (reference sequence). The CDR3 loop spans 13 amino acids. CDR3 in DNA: TGTGCCAGCAGCCCACGGGGTGGTGAAAAACTGTTTTTT. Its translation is CASSPRGGEKLFF.

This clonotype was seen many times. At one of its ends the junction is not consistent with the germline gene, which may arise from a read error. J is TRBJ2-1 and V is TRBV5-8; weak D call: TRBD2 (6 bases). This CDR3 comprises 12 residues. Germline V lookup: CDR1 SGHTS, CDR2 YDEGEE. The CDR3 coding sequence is TGCGCCAGCAGGTCGCGGGGCGATGAGCAGTTCTTC. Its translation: CASRSRGDEQFF.

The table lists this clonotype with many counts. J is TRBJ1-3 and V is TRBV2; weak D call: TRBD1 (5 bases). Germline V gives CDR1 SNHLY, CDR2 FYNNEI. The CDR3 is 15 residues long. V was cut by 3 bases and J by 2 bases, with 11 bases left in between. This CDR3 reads CASSDGAGAGNTIYF. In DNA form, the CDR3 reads TGTGCCAGCAGTGATGGGGCTGGGGCTGGAAACACCATATATTTT.

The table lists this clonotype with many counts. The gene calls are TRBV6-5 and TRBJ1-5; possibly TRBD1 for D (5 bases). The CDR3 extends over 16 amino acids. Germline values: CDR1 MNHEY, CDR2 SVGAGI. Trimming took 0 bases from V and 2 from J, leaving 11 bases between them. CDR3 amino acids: CASSYSSRERNQPQHF. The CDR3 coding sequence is TGTGCCAGCAGTTACTCGAGCAGGGAGCGCAATCAGCCCCAGCATTTT.

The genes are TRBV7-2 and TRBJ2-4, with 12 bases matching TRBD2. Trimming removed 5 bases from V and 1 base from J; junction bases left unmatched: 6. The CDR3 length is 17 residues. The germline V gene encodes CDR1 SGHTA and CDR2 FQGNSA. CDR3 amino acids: CASSSASGGGAKNIQYF. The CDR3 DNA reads TGTGCCAGCAGCAGTGCTAGCGGGGGGGGGGCCAAAAACATTCAGTACTTC.

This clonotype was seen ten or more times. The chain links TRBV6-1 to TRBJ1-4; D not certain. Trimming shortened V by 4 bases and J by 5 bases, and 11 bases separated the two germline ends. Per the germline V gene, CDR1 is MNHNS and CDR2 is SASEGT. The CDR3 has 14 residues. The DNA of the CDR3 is TGTGCCAGCAGTGTCGGGTCCCGGAATGAAAAACTGTTTTTT. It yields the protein CASSVGSRNEKLFF.

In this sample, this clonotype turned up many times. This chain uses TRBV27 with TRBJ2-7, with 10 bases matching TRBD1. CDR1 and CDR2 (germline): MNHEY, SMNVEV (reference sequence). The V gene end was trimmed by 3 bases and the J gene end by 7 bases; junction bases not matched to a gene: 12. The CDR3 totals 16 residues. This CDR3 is CASSFARTGGWREQYF. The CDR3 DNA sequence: TGTGCCAGCAGTTTTGCACGGACAGGGGGATGGAGGGAGCAGTACTTC.

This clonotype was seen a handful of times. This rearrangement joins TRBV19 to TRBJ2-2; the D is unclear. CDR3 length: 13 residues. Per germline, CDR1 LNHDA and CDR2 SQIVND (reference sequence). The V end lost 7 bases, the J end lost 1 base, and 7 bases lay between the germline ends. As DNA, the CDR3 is TGTGCCAGTATGGAAAAGAACACCGGGGAGCTGTTTTTT. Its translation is CASMEKNTGELFF.